A selection of T cell receptor beta chains follows, all from one sample in a study of tumor and adjacent non-tumor tissue in lung cancer. TCRdb fed the multiplex PCR reads into MiXCR, producing one record per CDR3 protein. The sample gives 220,000 or so distinct CDR3 sequences, roughly 70% of which show up once; about 25% is in the top ten. The sequencing input was lung tumor tissue. Receptors were obtained from a man aged 55 to 70 with non-small cell lung cancer. Each CDR3 is given with its conserved first and last residue. A D gene is named only where the DNA matches it firmly. Clone size is shown for a subset of rows, as once, few, many or a class of expanded clone.

V gene	clone size	J gene	D gene	CDR3 DNA	CDR3 protein
TRBV6-2/TRBV6-3	NA	TRBJ1-5	NA	TGTGCCAGCGGTTATTCGCGAGATCAGCCCCAGCATTTT	CASGYSRDQPQHF
TRBV5-1	NA	TRBJ1-1	NA	TGCGTCAGCAGCTTATCGACAGCGTTAACGGAAGCTTTCTTT	CVSSLSTALTEAFF
TRBV20-1	many	TRBJ1-2	TRBD1	TGCAGTGCCCGAGCGGACAGGGGGGACTATGGCTACACCTTC	CSARADRGDYGYTF
TRBV20-1	NA	TRBJ1-5	NA	TGCAGGGCCAATGCGCAGGGGAATAGCAATCAGCCCCAGCATTTT	CRANAQGNSNQPQHF
TRBV11-2	NA	TRBJ1-4	NA	TGTGCCAGCGACTTAGATGGGAAGCGTAATGAAAAATTGTTTTTT	CASDLDGKRNEKLFF
TRBV29-1	NA	TRBJ2-3	NA	TGCACCGTCCCTAGGGGGGGGGCCTGGACAGATACGCAGTATTTT	CTVPRGGAWTDTQYF
TRBV28	few	TRBJ1-2	NA	TGTGCCACTCTCCTCGGATCAGGCTACACCTTC	CATLLGSGYTF
TRBV4-3	NA	TRBJ2-6	NA	TGCGCCATCAGCCAAACGAATACCAAGAGTTCCGGGGCCAACGTCCTGACTTTC	CAISQTNTKSSGANVLTF
TRBV20-1	NA	TRBJ2-3	NA	TGCAGTACTAGAGATCCGGGCGGGGAAGATACGCAGTATTTT	CSTRDPGGEDTQYF
TRBV19	NA	TRBJ1-1	NA	TGTGCCAGTAGTTCTGAGGGGACTGAAGCTTTCTTT	CASSSEGTEAFF
TRBV20-1	NA	TRBJ2-1	NA	TGCAGTGCTAACTCCTACCGGGACTTCTACAATGAGCAGTTCTTC	CSANSYRDFYNEQFF
TRBV5-6	NA	TRBJ2-2	TRBD1	TGTGCCAGCAGCCCGGACAGGGGACGTTACACCGGGGAGCTGCTTTTT	CASSPDRGRYTGELLF
TRBV29-1	few	TRBJ2-7	NA	TGCAGCGTTGTCGTGGGCACGGCGTCGAACGAGCAGTACTTC	CSVVVGTASNEQYF
TRBV20-1	few	TRBJ1-2	NA	TGCAGTGCCAACACCGACGGGAACTATGGCTACACCTTC	CSANTDGNYGYTF
TRBV6-5	NA	TRBJ2-5	NA	TGTACCAGCAGTTACTCGAAGTTGACTGGAGAGACCCAGTACTTC	CTSSYSKLTGETQYF
TRBV4-3	NA	TRBJ2-3	TRBD1	TGCGCTAGCAGCCACATTACGGGGACAGGGAGCGCAGATACGCAGTATTTT	CASSHITGTGSADTQYF
TRBV20-1	NA	TRBJ1-1	NA	TGCAGTGCTAGAACCCTGGCGCGGACCACTGAGACTTTCTTT	CSARTLARTTETFF
TRBV11-2	NA	TRBJ1-6	TRBD1	TGTGCCAGCAGCTTACCCCCAGGGGGAATTACTAGATCGTCACCCCTCCACTTT	CASSLPPGGITRSSPLHF
TRBV10-2	NA	TRBJ2-5	NA	TGCGCCAGCACCGGGGGCGGGGAGTGGGAGACCCAGAACTTC	CASTGGGEWETQNF
TRBV12-3/TRBV12-4	NA	TRBJ2-1	NA	TGCGCCAGCAGCCATGAGGCGGTCTACAATGAGCAGTTCTTC	CASSHEAVYNEQFF
TRBV6-2/TRBV6-3	many	TRBJ2-3	NA	TGTGCCAGCAGTTACGGGACATCTAGCACAGATACGCAGTATTTT	CASSYGTSSTDTQYF
TRBV11-3	NA	TRBJ2-6	TRBD2	TGTGCCAGCAGCTCTAGCGGGCTGTCTGGGACCAACCTCCTGACTTTC	CASSSSGLSGTNLLTF
TRBV11-2	NA	TRBJ2-1	NA	TGTGCCAGCACCCGGGACCGAGCCTACAATGAGCAATCCTTC	CASTRDRAYNEQSF
TRBV25-1	NA	TRBJ2-3	NA	TGTGCCAGCAGTGCCATGAGGGGGCGGGGTAGCACAGATACGCAGTATTTT	CASSAMRGRGSTDTQYF